The 4 T cell receptor beta chains in this list originate from one sample, sequenced in a study of T cell repertoires in cytomegalovirus infection. Their antigens remain unidentified. A single record per CDR3 protein comes from TCRdb applying MiXCR to the reads. The data hold fewer than 1,000,000 distinct CDR3 sequences, with approximately 31% observed a single time. Sequencing used cultured CD8+ T cells from PBMCs, obtained from culture after CMV antigen stimulation. These receptors came from a human donor in good health (CMV status not recorded). Some clones in this sample may be carry-over from other donors' samples.

The gene calls are TRBV29-1 and TRBJ2-7; no firm D call. The V end was cut by 4 bases, the J end by 2 bases, with 6 bases between. In germline, CDR1 is SQVTM, CDR2 ANQGSEA. The CDR3 covers 11 residues. CDR3 bases: TGCAGCGTTGGGGTAGCCTACGAGCAGTACTTC. The encoded protein is CSVGVAYEQYF.

This clonotype has ten or more counts. The V and J genes are TRBV6-1 and TRBJ2-4; D is possibly TRBD2 (5 bases). The germline V gene has CDR1 MNHNS and CDR2 SASEGT. The CDR3 length is 13 residues. Trimming left V 8 bases short and J 0 bases short, with 8 bases between. Written as DNA, the CDR3 is TGTGCCAGCTCCGGACTAGCCAAAAACATTCAGTACTTC. This encodes CASSGLAKNIQYF.

This chain connects TRBV5-8 to TRBJ1-1; 9 positions match TRBD1. Germline CDR1 and CDR2: SGHTS and YDEGEE. V was clipped by 0 bases and J by 3 bases; unmatched bases: 3. The CDR3 loop spans 15 amino acids. CDR3 amino acids: CASSLEQGAHTEAFF. CDR3 nucleotides: TGTGCCAGCAGCTTGGAACAGGGGGCTCACACTGAAGCTTTCTTT.

The rearrangement uses TRBV5-1 and TRBJ1-6; the D is unclear. Per the germline V gene, CDR1 is SGHRS and CDR2 is YFSETQ. The CDR3 has 16 residues. Trimming removed 3 bases at V and 5 bases at J, with 15 bases between. The CDR3 region has the DNA TGCGCCAGCAGCTCCGCTAAGGAGGCGAATAATTCACCCCTCCACTTT. Its translation: CASSSAKEANNSPLHF.